This T cell receptor (beta chain) emerged from a study of CD8+ T cells in alopecia areata. cDNA prepared by RNA extraction and subsequent reverse transcription served as the template for sequencing. Produced via immunoSEQ multiplex PCR; TCRdb's table is partial and in-frame only. This sample has a few hundred thousand clones, with less than 80% found just once. The length of the CDR3 is 16 residues. The V end lost 0 bases, the J end lost 7 bases, and 13 bases lay between the germline ends. Per germline, CDR1 WSHSY and CDR2 SAAADI. This sample comprised CD4+ T cells sorted from blood, obtained at week 0. The gene calls are TRBV10-2 and TRBJ1-6, with unresolved D. The source of this sequence is a human donor with alopecia areata. The CDR3 DNA follows: TGCGCCAGCAGTGAGTCGAAGGGAGGTCCAAATTCACCCCTCCACTTT. Its translation is CASSESKGGPNSPLHF.